The rows below give T cell receptor beta chains drawn from one sample of a study of beta chain features in type 1 diabetes. The repertoire was sequenced with immunoSEQ multiplex PCR; TCRdb's copy has only in-frame clones and lacks some. The data show around 260,000 clones, with over 20% seen just once and 0.028% held by the top ten. Material for sequencing was naive CD4+ T cells from blood. The receptors here all came from a woman aged 40-49 years with type 1 diabetes. Each CDR3 is given with its conserved first and last residue. The order of the fields is J gene, D gene, clone size, V gene, CDR3 DNA, CDR3 protein. D genes are given only for firm matches. Not all rows give a size; the values are once, few, many and, for expanded clones, a class.

TRBJ1-2 TRBD1 few TRBV6-5 TGTGCCAGCAGTCGACAGGGGGCTACCAGGATAGGCTACACCTTC CASSRQGATRIGYTF
TRBJ2-7 NA few TRBV28 TGTGCCAGCAGTTTAGACTCCATAGGGGGTAACGAGCAGTACTTC CASSLDSIGGNEQYF
TRBJ2-2 NA NA TRBV6-6 TGTGCCAGCAGTTACTCGGCCGGGGTTGGCACCGGGGAGCTGTTTTTT CASSYSAGVGTGELFF
TRBJ1-1 NA few TRBV6-6 TGTGCGTCCTCCCCGGGGGGCGCGGCTTTCTTT CASSPGGAAFF
TRBJ1-4 NA few TRBV30 TGTGCCTGGAGCCTACTCCGTGAAAAACTGTTTTTT CAWSLLREKLFF
TRBJ1-5 NA few TRBV30 TGTGCCTGGAGTCTGGGGGGGCCCAGCAATCAGCCCCAGCATTTT CAWSLGGPSNQPQHF
TRBJ2-2 NA few TRBV19 TGTGCCAGTAGCATCATGGGACTGACGATCTCCGGGGAGCTGTTTTTT CASSIMGLTISGELFF
TRBJ1-4 TRBD1 few TRBV15 TGTGCCACCAGCAGAGATCCGGGACAGGGTGTAAACGAAAAACTGTTTTTT CATSRDPGQGVNEKLFF
TRBJ2-3 NA NA TRBV9 TGTGCCAGCAGCGTAGCAACAGGGCTAGATACGCAGTATTTT CASSVATGLDTQYF
TRBJ2-1 NA NA TRBV6-5 TGTGCCAGCAGTCCCATCACAGCCTCCAATGAGCAGTTCTTC CASSPITASNEQFF
TRBJ1-5 NA few TRBV4-3 TGCGCCAGCAGCCAAACCCTACAGGCTAGCAATCAGCCCCAGCATTTT CASSQTLQASNQPQHF
TRBJ2-1 TRBD2 few TRBV4-2 TGTGCCAGCAGCTTACGGACACGGGAGGGTTGGGATGAGCAGTTCTTC CASSLRTREGWDEQFF
TRBJ1-4 TRBD1 NA TRBV6-5 TGTGCCAGCAGCCCGGGACAGTGGCATGAAAAACTGTTTTTT CASSPGQWHEKLFF
TRBJ2-1 TRBD2 few TRBV9 TGTGCCAGCAGCGTAGCTGTGGCTAGCGGGGGGGTCGAGCAGTTCTTC CASSVAVASGGVEQFF
TRBJ1-6 NA few TRBV2 TGTGCCAGCAGTGAAGCGCTCGCCAGCTCCTATAATTCACCCCTCCACTTT CASSEALASSYNSPLHF
TRBJ2-1 NA NA TRBV5-1 TGCGCCAGCAGCCTAGATGTAGGGGGCTACAATGAGCAGTTCTTC CASSLDVGGYNEQFF
TRBJ2-3 TRBD1 few TRBV9 TGTGCCAGCAGCGTAGATCCAGGGGGCGCTTCAGATACGCAGTATTTT CASSVDPGGASDTQYF
TRBJ2-7 NA NA TRBV2 TGTGCCAGCAGTTTGGACAGCGCTAGCTCCTACGAGCAGTACTTC CASSLDSASSYEQYF
TRBJ2-7 NA few TRBV18 TGTGCCAGCTCACGGACAGAATACTACGAGCAGTACTTC CASSRTEYYEQYF
TRBJ2-2 TRBD1 few TRBV4-3 TGCGCCAGCAGCCAAGTTCAGGGGGCTCCCGGGGAGCTGTTTTTT CASSQVQGAPGELFF
TRBJ2-1 NA NA TRBV5-6 TGTGCCAGCAGCTTGCTACCTAGCGCGCCCTACAATGAGCAGTTCTTC CASSLLPSAPYNEQFF
TRBJ1-5 NA NA TRBV5-1 TGCGCCAGCAGCTTTTCGGCGGGTCAGCCCCAGCATTTT CASSFSAGQPQHF
TRBJ1-2 NA few TRBV27 TGTGCCAGCAGCCCCGCACCGACGCCAGGGGCTCATGGCTACACCTTC CASSPAPTPGAHGYTF
TRBJ2-1 NA NA TRBV7-9 TGTGCCAGCAGCTTATTCCGCTGGGGCTCGAGCTCCTACAATGAGCAGTTCTTC CASSLFRWGSSSYNEQFF
TRBJ1-6 NA NA TRBV28 TGTGCCAGCAGTTTGGAGGGAGGGTCACCCCTCCACTTT CASSLEGGSPLHF
TRBJ2-1 NA NA TRBV5-1 TGCGCCAGCAGCTTACGGGGGGCTGATGAGCAGTTCTTC CASSLRGADEQFF
TRBJ1-2 NA few TRBV7-2 TGTGCCAGCAGCCCCCAGTTTACCTATGGCTACACCTTC CASSPQFTYGYTF
TRBJ2-1 TRBD2 few TRBV7-9 TGTGCCAGCAGCTTCCGACTAGCGAGTTCGGGGAATGAGCAGTTCTTC CASSFRLASSGNEQFF
TRBJ1-5 NA NA TRBV4-1 TGCGCCAGCAGCCTCATGGGGGCAGGGAGCTTCAATCAGCCCCAGCATTTT CASSLMGAGSFNQPQHF
TRBJ1-5 NA few TRBV7-3 TGTGCCAGCAGCTTATCGCCTGCAGGGAATCAGCCCCAGCATTTT CASSLSPAGNQPQHF
TRBJ1-4 TRBD1 few TRBV4-1 TGCGCCAGCAGGGACAGGAGGAGGGAAAAACTGTTTTTT CASRDRRREKLFF
TRBJ1-2 NA NA TRBV18 TGTGCCAGCTCACCCTTCGACGCGGACTATGGCTACACCTTC CASSPFDADYGYTF
TRBJ2-3 TRBD2 few TRBV29-1 TGCAGCGTTGTCCGTTCGGGGGGACCCAGCACAGATACGCAGTATTTT CSVVRSGGPSTDTQYF
TRBJ1-1 TRBD1 once TRBV5-1 TGCGCCAGCAGCTTGGGGAGGGGGCAGGGCACTGAAGCTTTCTTT CASSLGRGQGTEAFF
TRBJ1-4 NA NA TRBV29-1 TGCAGCGCCGGGACACCAGCAAATGAAAAACTGTTTTTT CSAGTPANEKLFF
TRBJ1-1 TRBD1 few TRBV7-9 TGTGCCAGCAGCATGAGACAGGGGGCGGCTGAAGCTTTCTTT CASSMRQGAAEAFF
TRBJ2-7 TRBD1 NA TRBV5-1 TGCGCCAGCAGCTTGGGAGGGACAGTTTCCTACGAGCAGTACTTC CASSLGGTVSYEQYF
TRBJ1-5 TRBD1 NA TRBV30 TGTGCCTGGACTGAAGGGACAGGGGGGCTGAAGCCCCAGCATTTT CAWTEGTGGLKPQHF
TRBJ2-1 TRBD2 NA TRBV5-1 TGCGCCAGCAGCTTGGCTCTAGCGGGGGGGGTCTACAATGAGCAGTTCTTC CASSLALAGGVYNEQFF
TRBJ2-4 NA few TRBV5-4 TGTGCCAGCGGCGCCCTGGACACCGGAGCCCACATTCAGTACTTC CASGALDTGAHIQYF
TRBJ1-2 NA NA TRBV15 TGTGCCACCGCACTCCCCCCTGCTAACTATGGCTACACCTTC CATALPPANYGYTF
TRBJ2-7 TRBD1 NA TRBV7-2 TGTGCCAGCAGCTTATTCGCCCCGGGACAGTCTTTCTACGAGCAGTACTTC CASSLFAPGQSFYEQYF
TRBJ1-1 TRBD1 NA TRBV6-6 TGTGCCAGCAGTCCGGGACAGCCCTGGCCGAACACTGAAGCTTTCTTT CASSPGQPWPNTEAFF
TRBJ2-3 NA once TRBV6-5 TGTGCCAGCCGCCGGGGGGCTAGCACAGATACGCAGTATTTT CASRRGASTDTQYF
TRBJ2-2 TRBD1 NA TRBV5-1 TGCGCCAGCAGCTCCGCGACAGGGAGGAACACCGGGGAGCTGTTTTTT CASSSATGRNTGELFF
TRBJ2-2 NA few TRBV28 TGTGCCAGCAGCCCGTCCCCCTCTCGGGAGCTGTTTTTT CASSPSPSRELFF
TRBJ1-6 NA NA TRBV27 TGTGCCAGCAGTTCCCCCGGGACCTATAATTCACCCCTCCACTTT CASSSPGTYNSPLHF
TRBJ1-1 NA NA TRBV27 TGTGCCAGCAGCCTCACAGCAGACACTGAAGCTTTCTTT CASSLTADTEAFF
TRBJ2-1 NA NA TRBV9 TGTGCCAGCAGCAGAGCGGACGCCTACAATGAGCAGTTCTTC CASSRADAYNEQFF
TRBJ1-1 TRBD1 NA TRBV28 TGTGCCAGCAGTGGGGACAGGGAAGCTTTCTTT CASSGDREAFF
TRBJ2-2 NA NA TRBV4-2 TGTGCCAGCAGCCAAGCGGCAGGGATCGAAACCGGGGAGCTGTTTTTT CASSQAAGIETGELFF